This TCR beta chain was observed in a study of blood T cell repertoires in COVID-19. Looking at the study overall: Acute and convalescent COVID-19 samples came from the United States, Italy and Spain. Sources were T cells, B-cell-depleted T cells, or PBMCs; the material itself was cDNA or gDNA.

Per the original data handling: From reference gene primer amplification, estimates of nucleated cell counts were derived. Sequencing used immunoSEQ multiplex PCR; TCRdb keeps in-frame clones, though not all of them. The DNA gave D and trimming, while V, J and clone size come from that table. Seen here are 100,000 or so clones, roughly 84% observed once, and the top ten hold 10% to 15%. This CDR3 is built from 13 residues. Trimming took 6 bases from V and 6 from J, leaving 11 bases between them. Germline V gives CDR1 MNHNY, CDR2 SVGAGI (reference sequence). V gene TRBV6-6 combines with J gene TRBJ2-2; D call uncertain. The sequence was collected from a human donor in a cohort sampled during active COVID-19. The sequenced material came from peripheral blood. The CDR3 sequence: CASSTPGPGELFF. CDR3 nucleotides: TGTGCCAGCAGCACCCCTGGGCCCGGGGAGCTGTTTTTT.